Detailed here is one T cell receptor beta chain. Its antigen is not known. Via MiXCR, TCRdb re-called the reads, giving one row per CDR3 protein. Of 180,000 or so distinct CDR3 sequences in the sample, about 18% were seen once. The CDR3 is 15 residues long. V lost 1 base and J lost 0, with 7 bases in between. Germline V gene data show CDR1 as LGHNA and CDR2 as YNFKEQ. The data originate from a study of T cell repertoires in cytomegalovirus infection. Study background: Indications of both CMV infection and matching HLA type were provided by public TCR beta signatures. Overall study results and limits: Across the ex vivo response, the dominant clonotypes were HLA-C-restricted CMV-specific TCR beta clonotypes. Cumulative public TCR beta family frequency identified carriers of CMV plus the relevant HLA.

The chain links TRBV4-2 to TRBJ1-3, with D unclear. Material for sequencing was CD8+ T cells from PBMCs. The receptor was isolated from a human donor in good health (CMV status not recorded). Some clones in this sample may be carry-over from other donors' samples. The CDR3 sequence: CASSQGEPSGNTIYF. The DNA of the CDR3 is TGTGCCAGCAGCCAAGGAGAACCCTCTGGAAACACCATATATTTT.